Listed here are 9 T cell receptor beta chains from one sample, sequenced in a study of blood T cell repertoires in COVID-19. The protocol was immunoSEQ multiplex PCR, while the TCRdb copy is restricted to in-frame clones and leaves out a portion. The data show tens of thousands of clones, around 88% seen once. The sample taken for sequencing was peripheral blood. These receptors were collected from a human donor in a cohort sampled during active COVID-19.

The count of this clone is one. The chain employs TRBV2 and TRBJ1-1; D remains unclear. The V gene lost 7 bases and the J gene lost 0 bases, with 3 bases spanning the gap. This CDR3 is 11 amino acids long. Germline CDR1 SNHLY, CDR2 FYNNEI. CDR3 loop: CASTMNTEAFF. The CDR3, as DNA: TGTGCCAGCACAATGAACACTGAAGCTTTCTTT.

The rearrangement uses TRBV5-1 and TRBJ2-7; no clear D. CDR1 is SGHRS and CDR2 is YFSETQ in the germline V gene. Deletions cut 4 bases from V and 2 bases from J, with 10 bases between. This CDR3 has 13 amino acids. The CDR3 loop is CASSPVEAYEQYF. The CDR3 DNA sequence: TGCGCCAGCAGCCCAGTCGAGGCCTACGAGCAGTACTTC. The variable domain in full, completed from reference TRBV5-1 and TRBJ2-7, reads KAGVTQTPRYLIKTRGQQVTLSCSPISGHRSVSWYQQTPGQGLQFLFEYFSETQRNKGNFPGRFSGRQFSNSRSEMNVSTLELGDSALYLCASSPVEAYEQYFGPGTRLTVT.

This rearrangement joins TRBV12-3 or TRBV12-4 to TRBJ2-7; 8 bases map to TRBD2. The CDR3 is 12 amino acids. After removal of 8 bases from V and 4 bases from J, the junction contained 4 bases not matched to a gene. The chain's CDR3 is CASRREGYEQYF. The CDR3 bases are TGTGCCAGCCGCCGGGAGGGATACGAGCAGTACTTC.

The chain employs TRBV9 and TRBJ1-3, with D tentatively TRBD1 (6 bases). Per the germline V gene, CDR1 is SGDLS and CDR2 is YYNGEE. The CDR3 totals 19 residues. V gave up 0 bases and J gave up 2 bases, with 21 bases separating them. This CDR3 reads CASSVVGGAGGSAGNTIYF. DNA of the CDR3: TGTGCCAGCAGCGTAGTTGGGGGGGCCGGCGGTAGCGCTGGAAACACCATATATTTT. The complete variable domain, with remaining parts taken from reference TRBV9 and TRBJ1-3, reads DSGVTQTPKHLITATGQRVTLRCSPRSGDLSVYWYQQSLDQGLQFLIQYYNGEERAKGNILERFSAQQFPDLHSELNLSSLELGDSALYFCASSVVGGAGGSAGNTIYFGEGSWLTVV.

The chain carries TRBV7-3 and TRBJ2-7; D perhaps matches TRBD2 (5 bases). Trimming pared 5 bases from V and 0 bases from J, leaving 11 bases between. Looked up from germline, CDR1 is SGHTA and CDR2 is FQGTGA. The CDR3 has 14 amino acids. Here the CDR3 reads CASSRTGSSYEQYF. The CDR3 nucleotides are TGTGCCAGCAGCCGGACTGGAAGCTCCTACGAGCAGTACTTC.

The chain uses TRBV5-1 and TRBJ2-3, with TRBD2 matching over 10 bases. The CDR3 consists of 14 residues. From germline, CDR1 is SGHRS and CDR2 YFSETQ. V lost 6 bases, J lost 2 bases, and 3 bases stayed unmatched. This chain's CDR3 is CASKLAGVTDTQYF. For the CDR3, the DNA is TGCGCCAGCAAGCTAGCGGGAGTCACAGATACGCAGTATTTT.

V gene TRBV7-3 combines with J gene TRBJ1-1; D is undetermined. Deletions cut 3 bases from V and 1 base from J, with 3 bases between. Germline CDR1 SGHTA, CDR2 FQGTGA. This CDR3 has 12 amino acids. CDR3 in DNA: TGTGCCAGCAGCTTCGGGAACACTGAAGCTTTCTTT. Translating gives CASSFGNTEAFF.

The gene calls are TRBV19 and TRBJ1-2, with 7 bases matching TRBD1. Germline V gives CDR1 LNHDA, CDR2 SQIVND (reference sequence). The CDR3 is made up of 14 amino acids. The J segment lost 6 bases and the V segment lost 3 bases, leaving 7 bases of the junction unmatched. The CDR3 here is CASSIGTDLHGYTF. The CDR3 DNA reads TGTGCCAGTAGTATTGGGACAGATCTTCATGGCTACACCTTC.

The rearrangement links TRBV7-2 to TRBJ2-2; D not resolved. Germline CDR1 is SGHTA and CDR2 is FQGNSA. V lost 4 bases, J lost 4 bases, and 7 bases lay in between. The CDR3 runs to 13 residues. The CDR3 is CASSSPGTGELFF. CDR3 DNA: TGTGCCAGCAGCTCCCCGGGCACCGGGGAGCTGTTTTTT.